Below, 20 T cell receptor beta chains from the same sample are listed, as sequenced in a study of response to subunit inactivated influenza vaccine. From the RT-PCR reads, TCRdb called clonotypes with MiXCR, one entry per CDR3 protein. The sample lists 500,000 to 600,000 distinct CDR3 sequences, approximately 7.6% occurring once. The sample consisted of PBMCs from blood, taken roughly 24 months after vaccination. These TCRs come from a man between 50 and 69 years old who received an inactivated influenza vaccine.

The genes are TRBV4-2 and TRBJ2-5, with TRBD2 matching over 9 bases. V was pared by 1 base and J by 1 base, with 10 bases of the junction left unmatched. Germline V gene data show CDR1 as LGHNA and CDR2 as YNFKEQ. The CDR3 sequence is 18 residues long. CDR3 in DNA: TGTGCCAGCAGCCAAGCTGCGACTAGCGGTATCACCCAAGAGACCCAGTACTTC. Residues: CASSQAATSGITQETQYF.

This clonotype was found many times. The CDR3 DNA sequence: TGTGCCAGCAGTTACGAGTTCCCAGGGGTTGGTGAGCAGTTCTTC. Translating it yields CASSYEFPGVGEQFF. The chain uses TRBV6-5 and TRBJ2-1, with D possibly being TRBD1 (6 bases). The V and J ends lost 2 bases and 9 bases respectively, with 17 bases between them. This CDR3 comprises 15 residues. Per germline, CDR1 MNHEY and CDR2 SVGAGI.

This clonotype was recorded at least ten times. The rearrangement links TRBV10-3 to TRBJ2-7; the D gene could be TRBD1 or TRBD2 (5 bases each). The CDR3 extends over 16 amino acids. CDR1 ENHRY and CDR2 SYGVKD come from the germline V gene. Trimming removed 9 bases from V and 4 bases from J, with 25 bases in between. The CDR3 region has the DNA TGTGCCATAAGAAAGACATCCGGGACCCAAGAGTACGAGCAGTACTTC. This gives the protein CAIRKTSGTQEYEQYF.

This clonotype was seen many times. The CDR3: CASGLESSYNEQFF. The CDR3 nucleotides read TGTGCTAGTGGTCTCGAGAGCTCCTACAATGAGCAGTTCTTC. The chain joins TRBV12-5 to TRBJ2-1, with no clear D. Trimming took off 5 bases at V and 0 bases at J, with 8 bases between the two ends. The CDR3 runs to 14 residues. The germline V gene encodes CDR1 LGHNT and CDR2 FRNRAP.

This clonotype was seen a few times. The chain links TRBV5-1 to TRBJ2-5; 12 bases line up with TRBD2. Unmatched junction bases numbered 9, after V lost 8 bases and J lost 1 base. The germline V gene encodes CDR1 SGHRS and CDR2 YFSETQ. The CDR3 has 16 residues. Here the CDR3 DNA reads TGCGCCAGTACGCATCGGACTAGCGGGACCCAAGAGACCCAGTACTTC. Its translation: CASTHRTSGTQETQYF.

This clonotype was counted ten times or more. The chain couples TRBV27 to TRBJ1-1; a possible D gene is TRBD1 (5 bases). Trimming removed 0 bases at V and 3 bases at J, with 8 bases between. CDR1 and CDR2 from the germline V gene are MNHEY and SMNVEV (reference sequence). This CDR3 spans 14 amino acids. CDR3 loop: CASSLSGADTEAFF. CDR3 nucleotides: TGTGCCAGCAGTTTATCTGGGGCCGACACTGAAGCTTTCTTT.

This clonotype has just a few counts. This chain links TRBV4-1 with TRBJ2-7, with unresolved D. The ends were cut back, 2 bases at V and 0 bases at J, with 14 bases in the middle. Germline-derived CDR1 and CDR2 are MGHRA and YSYEKL. The CDR3 is 16 residues long. The CDR3 reads CASSQNPVVSSYEQYF. CDR3 nucleotides: TGCGCCAGCAGCCAAAACCCAGTCGTCAGCTCCTACGAGCAGTACTTC.

This clonotype came up a few times. The V gene is TRBV21-1, the J gene TRBJ1-1; the tabulated D call, TRBD1, remains unverified against the DNA. TRBV21-1 is termed a pseudogene. This CDR3 spans 17 amino acids. CDR3 amino acids: CASSKIGGQRGNTEAFF. CDR3 nucleotides: TGTGCCAGCAGCAAAATCGGGGGGCAGAGGGGGAACACTGAAGCTTTCTTT.

There are many counts of this clonotype. The rearrangement joins TRBV4-1 to TRBJ1-1; possible D gene TRBD1, 6 bases. Per germline, CDR1 MGHRA and CDR2 YSYEKL. The CDR3 consists of 15 residues. V was shortened by 4 bases and J by 1 base, with 13 bases between the two germline ends. The CDR3 protein is CASSLRGGENTEAFF. The CDR3 nucleotides read TGCGCCAGCAGCCTTAGGGGGGGGGAGAACACTGAAGCTTTCTTT.

The chain couples TRBV3-1 to TRBJ2-4, with 7 bases fitting TRBD1. V was pared by 1 base and J by 0 bases, with 6 bases of the junction left unmatched. The CDR3 runs to 17 residues. The germline gives CDR1 LGHDT, CDR2 YNNKEL (reference sequence). CDR3 coding DNA: TGTGCCAGCAGCCAAGGGGGGACAGTACTAGCCAAAAACATTCAGTACTTC. It codes for CASSQGGTVLAKNIQYF.

This clonotype was detected a few times. The V and J genes are TRBV28 and TRBJ2-5; weak D call: TRBD2 (6 bases). V was trimmed by 1 base and J by 5 bases, leaving 17 bases between them. The CDR3 runs to 16 residues. The germline gives CDR1 MDHEN, CDR2 SYDVKM. The CDR3 nucleotides read TGTGCCAGCAGTTTATTATTTGCTAGCGCGCAGGAGACCCAGTACTTC. It specifies CASSLLFASAQETQYF.

This clonotype was seen more than once but under ten times. Sequence at one end of the junction differs from germline and may be a read error. The chain uses TRBV27 and TRBJ2-3, with D possibly being TRBD1 (5 bases). The germline V gene has CDR1 MNHEY and CDR2 SMNVEV (reference sequence). This CDR3 spans 12 amino acids. The CDR3: CASSFNSGAPNF. The DNA of the CDR3 is TGTGCCAGCAGTTTTAACTCTGGGGCGCCCAATTTT.

This clonotype came up a few times. J is TRBJ2-7 and V is TRBV20-1; 8 bases fit TRBD2. The V and J ends lost 4 bases and 0 bases, in that order; junction bases with no gene match: 8. The CDR3 contains 15 residues. Germline-derived CDR1 and CDR2 are DFQATT and SNEGSKA (reference sequence). The CDR3 DNA is TGCAGTGCTATCGATAGCGGGGCAGGCTCCTACGAGCAGTACTTC. This sequence encodes CSAIDSGAGSYEQYF.

There are many counts of this clonotype. V and J are TRBV7-6 and TRBJ2-7; D unclear. There are 14 residues in the CDR3. In germline, CDR1 is SGHVS, CDR2 FNYEAQ. V lost 3 bases, J lost 0 bases, and 9 bases lay in between. Here the CDR3 DNA reads TGTGCCAGCAGCTTGGAGAGGACCTCCTACGAGCAGTACTTC. Its protein product is CASSLERTSYEQYF.

This clonotype appeared many times. As DNA, the CDR3 is TGTGCCAGCAGGTCCGGGACTAGCGGGATCAATGAGCAGTTCTTC. As protein: CASRSGTSGINEQFF. The J gene is TRBJ2-1, the V gene TRBV12-3 or TRBV12-4; 13 nucleotides align to TRBD2. Unmatched junction bases numbered 5, after V lost 6 bases and J lost 6 bases. CDR3 length: 15 amino acids.

Many counts were recorded for this clonotype. The V call is TRBV5-1, the J call TRBJ1-1, with 7 bases fitting TRBD1. The V and J ends lost 0 bases and 0 bases, in that order; junction bases with no gene match: 8. The CDR3 is 17 residues long. Per germline, CDR1 SGHRS and CDR2 YFSETQ. In DNA form, the CDR3 reads TGCGCCAGCAGCTTGGGCCTGATGACAGGGATGAACACTGAAGCTTTCTTT. Protein: CASSLGLMTGMNTEAFF. The full variable domain, completed using reference TRBV5-1 and TRBJ1-1, is KAGVTQTPRYLIKTRGQQVTLSCSPISGHRSVSWYQQTPGQGLQFLFEYFSETQRNKGNFPGRFSGRQFSNSRSEMNVSTLELGDSALYLCASSLGLMTGMNTEAFFGQGTRLTVV.

The J gene is TRBJ2-3, the V gene TRBV29-1; either TRBD1 or TRBD2 may supply D (6 bases each). Trimming shortened V by 3 bases and J by 4 bases, and 14 bases separated the two germline ends. The CDR3 runs to 14 residues. CDR1 and CDR2 (germline): SQVTM, ANQGSEA. The CDR3, as DNA: TGCAGCGTTGAGGGGGGCAGGGCTTCAGATACGCAGTATTTT. Translation: CSVEGGRASDTQYF.

This clonotype was counted a single time. The V gene is TRBV20-1, the J gene TRBJ2-3; 7 nucleotides align to TRBD2. V lost 1 base, J lost 6 bases, and 7 bases stayed unmatched. The CDR3 loop spans 14 amino acids. The germline gives CDR1 DFQATT, CDR2 SNEGSKA (reference sequence). DNA of the CDR3: TGCAGTGCTAGAGTCTGGACTAGTCTCGATACGCAGTATTTT. This gives the protein CSARVWTSLDTQYF.

The chain recombines TRBV6-2 or TRBV6-3 with TRBJ1-1; D remains ambiguous. CDR1 and CDR2 from the germline V gene are MNHEY and SVGEGT. Trimming stripped 0 bases from V and 5 bases from J, with 10 bases between. The CDR3 covers 14 residues. CDR3 bases: TGTGCCAGCAGTTACTCAGGCCCTGGAACTGAAGCTTTCTTT. It translates to CASSYSGPGTEAFF.

This clonotype was observed many times. V usage is TRBV5-1 and J usage is TRBJ2-5; D remains unclear. Germline lookup yields CDR1 SGHRS and CDR2 YFSETQ. V was shortened by 4 bases and J by 1 base, with 11 bases between the two germline ends. The CDR3 is made up of 14 amino acids. CDR3: CASSARPFQETQYF. The CDR3 region has the DNA TGCGCCAGCAGCGCCCGACCCTTCCAAGAGACCCAGTACTTC.